These 11 T cell receptor beta chains were all obtained from the same sample, sequenced in a study of T cell responses to AZD1222 COVID-19 vaccine. Produced via immunoSEQ multiplex PCR; TCRdb's table is partial and in-frame only. The sample has about 86,000 clones; roughly 90% are singletons. This specimen was peripheral blood, taken 28 days after the second AZD1222 dose. These receptors came from an adult who received the AZD1222 COVID-19 vaccine.

For the CDR3, the DNA is TGTGCCATTCAAGACAGGCCCGGATTTTTTTCGGAGCAGTTCTTC. It translates to CAIQDRPGFFSEQFF. The V call is TRBV10-3, the J call TRBJ2-1; a possible D gene is TRBD1 (6 bases). CDR1 and CDR2 from the germline V gene are ENHRY and SYGVKD. There are 15 residues in the CDR3. The V gene lost 9 bases and the J gene lost 10 bases, with 25 bases spanning the gap.

The rearrangement uses TRBV6-2 or TRBV6-3 and TRBJ2-5, with 9 bases lining up with TRBD2. The germline V gene encodes CDR1 MNHEY and CDR2 SVGEGT. The J segment lost 0 bases and the V segment lost 6 bases, leaving 5 bases of the junction unmatched. The CDR3 covers 15 residues. The CDR3, as DNA: TGTGCCAGCAGCTCAGGGACTAGCTACCAAGAGACCCAGTACTTC. Translating it yields CASSSGTSYQETQYF.

This sequence joins TRBV10-1 and TRBJ1-6; 8 bases line up with TRBD1. Germline V CDR1 and CDR2: WNHNN, SYGVQD (reference sequence). There are 13 residues in the CDR3. The J segment lost 10 bases and the V segment lost 6 bases, leaving 5 bases of the junction unmatched. CDR3 DNA: TGCGCCAGCAGGGACAGGGACGGCTCACCCCTCCACTTT. Its protein product is CASRDRDGSPLHF.

V usage is TRBV6-4 and J usage is TRBJ1-1; D may be TRBD1 (5 bases). The length of the CDR3 is 13 residues. Germline V gene sequence: CDR1 MRHNA, CDR2 SNTAGT. Trimming removed 0 bases from V and 5 bases from J, with 7 bases in between. Written as DNA, the CDR3 is TGTGCCAGCAGTGACTCAAGGGGAACTGAAGCTTTCTTT. Its translation is CASSDSRGTEAFF.

The chain links TRBV4-3 to TRBJ1-2; tentative D call: TRBD1 (5 bases). The CDR3 loop spans 15 amino acids. Germline CDR1 is LGHNA and CDR2 is YSLEER. Trimming cost V 4 bases and J 3 bases, with 15 bases left between them. The CDR3 spells CASSPEGGADYGYTF. In DNA, the CDR3 is TGCGCCAGCAGCCCGGAGGGAGGGGCTGACTATGGCTACACCTTC.

Only a few counts were recorded for this clone. The chain couples TRBV28 to TRBJ1-5; the D gene is possibly TRBD1 (6 bases). This CDR3 has 14 amino acids. V shed 6 bases and J shed 1 base, with 10 bases lying between them. CDR1 and CDR2 (germline): MDHEN, SYDVKM. CDR3 amino acids: CASRKTGSNQPQHF. CDR3 DNA sequence: TGTGCCAGCAGAAAGACAGGAAGCAATCAGCCCCAGCATTTT.

This chain joins TRBV21-1 and TRBJ1-4. TRBV21-1 is shown as a pseudogene. The CDR3 extends over 11 amino acids. CDR3 sequence: CYGTHFEKLFF. DNA for the CDR3: TGTTATGGGACTCATTTTGAAAAACTGTTTTTT.

This chain links TRBV10-2 with TRBJ1-2; 8 nucleotides align to TRBD1. The CDR3 extends over 14 amino acids. V shed 5 bases and J 5 bases; nucleotides not matched to a gene: 7. Germline V lookup: CDR1 WSHSY, CDR2 SAAADI. CDR3 coding DNA: TGCGCCAGCAGTAATGGACAGGGAAATTATGGCTACACCTTC. Translation: CASSNGQGNYGYTF.

This chain uses TRBV9 with TRBJ2-1, with 11 bases lining up with TRBD2. V gave up 3 bases and J gave up 3 bases; unmatched junction bases: 5. The CDR3 sequence is 16 residues long. Per germline, CDR1 SGDLS and CDR2 YYNGEE. The CDR3 region is CASSGSGGANYNEQFF. For the CDR3, the DNA is TGTGCCAGCAGCGGTAGCGGGGGGGCAAACTACAATGAGCAGTTCTTC.

The V gene is TRBV4-1, the J gene TRBJ1-4; D perhaps matches TRBD1 (6 bases). The germline V gene has CDR1 MGHRA and CDR2 YSYEKL. Between the trimmed V and J ends, which lost 1 base and 4 bases, there was a span of 22 bases. The CDR3 is 19 residues long. Here the CDR3 reads CASSQVPPPNRDGNEKLFF. The CDR3, as DNA: TGCGCCAGCAGCCAAGTTCCCCCCCCAAACAGGGACGGTAATGAAAAACTGTTTTTT.

The chain has TRBV5-1 and TRBJ2-1; 9 bases agree with TRBD2. V gave up 3 bases and J gave up 5 bases; unmatched junction bases: 3. Germline CDR1 reads SGHRS; CDR2 reads YFSETQ. The CDR3 extends over 14 amino acids. The CDR3 DNA reads TGCGCCAGCAGCTCCTCTAGCGGGGACAATGAGCAGTTCTTC. This codes for CASSSSSGDNEQFF.